This T cell receptor (beta chain) stems from a study of T cells after yellow fever vaccination. Overall study context: Fractions with few cells were prepared using SMART-Seq v4 Ultra Low Input.

TCRdb fed the 5' RACE reads into MiXCR, producing one record per CDR3 protein. Among 150,000 or so distinct CDR3 sequences listed, less than 8.5% were seen once. The sample holds many counts of this clonotype. Trimming cost V 2 bases and J 2 bases, with 8 bases left between them. This CDR3 is built from 14 residues. Germline-derived CDR1 and CDR2 are SGHRS and YFSETQ. The origin of this receptor is a man aged 25 to 45 who received the YFV17D yellow fever vaccine. This specimen was CD4+ T cells sorted from PBMCs, taken 10 days after the yellow fever booster vaccination. The chain recombines TRBV5-1 with TRBJ1-5, with D possibly being TRBD1 (5 bases). The CDR3: CASSFLGGNQPQHF. The CDR3 DNA sequence: TGCGCCAGCAGCTTCCTGGGGGGCAATCAGCCCCAGCATTTT.